The T cell receptor beta chain under discussion was sequenced for a study of human CD8 memory T cell subsets. The study's findings and limits: Sequencing in this study was performed exclusively on T cell receptor beta chains. The stem-like memory and precursor exhausted T cell populations displayed similarly high diversity, which was not the case for effector memory cells.

This clonotype is deemed medium-sized (0.01 to 0.1%) by its frequency. Its antigen is unidentified. Designated as TPEX, the CCR7+ PD-1+ TIGIT+ early memory CD8+ T cells showed dysfunctional, exhausted-like traits. Germline assignment: CDR1 SQVTM and CDR2 ANQGSEA. This CDR3 spans 16 amino acids. UMI-labeled 5' RACE was used, and it produced the TCR beta libraries. TCRdb re-called the 5' RACE reads; one entry per CDR3 protein, DNA not given. In total, the table holds around 6,800 distinct CDR3 sequences. The sequenced material came from CD8+ T cells from PBMCs. This chain connects TRBV29-1 to TRBJ1-2; TCRdb indicates TRBD1, and absent DNA this call remains unverified. This TCR derives from a human donor in good health. CDR3: CSVEEGTDPINYGYTF.